This TCR beta chain was identified in a study of T cell responses to AZD1222 COVID-19 vaccine. Study-wide points: Spike-specific TCR breadth and depth both grew after two AZD1222 doses. The repertoires were collected only after the peak T cell response.

Turning to this clone: Antigen: not known.

Libraries were prepared by immunoSEQ multiplex PCR; TCRdb keeps only in-frame clonotypes and omits some of them. The sample has over 100,000 clones, 70% to 90% seen once. The sample was peripheral blood, taken 28 days after the second dose of the MenACWY control vaccine. The TCR sequence derives from an adult who received the MenACWY meningococcal vaccine as a control.

CDR3: CASSLAGQGTGSYEQYV. The CDR3, as DNA: TGTGCCAGCAGCTTAGCGGGACAGGGAACCGGGTCCTACGAGCAGTACGTC. The rearrangement joins TRBV11-2 to TRBJ2-7, with 9 positions matching TRBD1. Trimming took 1 base from V and 1 from J; bases not matched to a gene: 8. Germline lookup yields CDR1 SGHAT and CDR2 FQNNGV. This CDR3 has 17 residues.